A selection of T cell receptor beta chains follows, all from one sample in a study of blood T cell repertoires in COVID-19. Repertoires were generated with immunoSEQ multiplex PCR, while TCRdb's copy carries only in-frame clones and drops some. The sample records about 310,000 clones, roughly nine tenths being singletons. The sequencing sample was made of PBMCs or T cells enriched from blood (not recorded which). The origin of the receptors is a young woman who had recovered from COVID-19. Each CDR3 is given without its conserved first and last residue.

CDR3 protein,V gene,CDR3 length,J gene
ASSVEHSLNTEAF,TRBV9,13,TRBJ1-1
ANGQGAQEQY,TRBV2,10,TRBJ2-7
ASSRQHGLAVPYEQY,TRBV14,15,TRBJ2-7
ASSPQGTGQTEAF,TRBV19,13,TRBJ1-1
ASSFPHLGTGSSYEQY,TRBV5-1,16,TRBJ2-7
ASSLVGSGASYYGYT,TRBV7-2,15,TRBJ1-2
ASSIYRNYEQY,TRBV19,11,TRBJ2-7
ASSFGTARGSPLH,TRBV11-2,13,TRBJ1-6
SVAGGLSNQPQH,TRBV29-1,12,TRBJ1-5
ASSLLYSSYEQY,TRBV27,12,TRBJ2-7
ASTPEGGGPGDEQF,TRBV19,14,TRBJ2-1
ASSLELAATDTQY,TRBV7-2,13,TRBJ2-3
ASSRSAGTGQETQY,TRBV11-2,14,TRBJ2-5
ASSPFQPTGRSGNTIY,TRBV18,16,TRBJ1-3
ASRDRDSIIYEQY,TRBV6-5,13,TRBJ2-7
ASSLGQGESPLH,TRBV5-4,12,TRBJ1-6